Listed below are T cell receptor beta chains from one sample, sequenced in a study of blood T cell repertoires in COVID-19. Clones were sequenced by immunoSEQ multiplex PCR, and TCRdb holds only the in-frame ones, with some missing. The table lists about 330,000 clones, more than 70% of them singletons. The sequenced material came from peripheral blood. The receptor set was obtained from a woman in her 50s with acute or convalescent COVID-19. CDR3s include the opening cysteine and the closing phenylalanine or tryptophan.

cdr3_aa: CASSVLSDTEAFF; v_call: TRBV9
cdr3_aa: CASSEAIQGAYGYTF; v_call: TRBV6-1
cdr3_aa: CASSPDRANTGELFF; v_call: TRBV5-1
cdr3_aa: CSVASGRADIQYF; v_call: TRBV29-1
cdr3_aa: CASSQDKEGTGRFF; v_call: TRBV3-1/TRBV3-2
cdr3_aa: CAWSAMDSNYGYTF; v_call: TRBV30
cdr3_aa: CASSQGYLSGNTIYF; v_call: TRBV14
cdr3_aa: CASSSFGQPQHF; v_call: TRBV28
cdr3_aa: CASSRGTATEAFF; v_call: TRBV7-9
cdr3_aa: CASSEALTGRGTSPLHF; v_call: TRBV2
cdr3_aa: CASSLTSGGAYNEQFF; v_call: TRBV5-4
cdr3_aa: CASSFKGTGDAGELFF; v_call: TRBV5-1
cdr3_aa: CASSARREGPKGAFF; v_call: TRBV7-2
cdr3_aa: CASRLDSNYGYTF; v_call: TRBV7-9
cdr3_aa: CASSYYSLYGYTF; v_call: TRBV5-4
cdr3_aa: CATRGGVAGYTF; v_call: TRBV15
cdr3_aa: CATSDLDLTETQETQYF; v_call: TRBV24-1
cdr3_aa: CAISESRGGRQETQYF; v_call: TRBV10-3
cdr3_aa: CASSGQIGPNEKLFF; v_call: TRBV7-9
cdr3_aa: CSVDLGGRAYNEQFF; v_call: TRBV29-1